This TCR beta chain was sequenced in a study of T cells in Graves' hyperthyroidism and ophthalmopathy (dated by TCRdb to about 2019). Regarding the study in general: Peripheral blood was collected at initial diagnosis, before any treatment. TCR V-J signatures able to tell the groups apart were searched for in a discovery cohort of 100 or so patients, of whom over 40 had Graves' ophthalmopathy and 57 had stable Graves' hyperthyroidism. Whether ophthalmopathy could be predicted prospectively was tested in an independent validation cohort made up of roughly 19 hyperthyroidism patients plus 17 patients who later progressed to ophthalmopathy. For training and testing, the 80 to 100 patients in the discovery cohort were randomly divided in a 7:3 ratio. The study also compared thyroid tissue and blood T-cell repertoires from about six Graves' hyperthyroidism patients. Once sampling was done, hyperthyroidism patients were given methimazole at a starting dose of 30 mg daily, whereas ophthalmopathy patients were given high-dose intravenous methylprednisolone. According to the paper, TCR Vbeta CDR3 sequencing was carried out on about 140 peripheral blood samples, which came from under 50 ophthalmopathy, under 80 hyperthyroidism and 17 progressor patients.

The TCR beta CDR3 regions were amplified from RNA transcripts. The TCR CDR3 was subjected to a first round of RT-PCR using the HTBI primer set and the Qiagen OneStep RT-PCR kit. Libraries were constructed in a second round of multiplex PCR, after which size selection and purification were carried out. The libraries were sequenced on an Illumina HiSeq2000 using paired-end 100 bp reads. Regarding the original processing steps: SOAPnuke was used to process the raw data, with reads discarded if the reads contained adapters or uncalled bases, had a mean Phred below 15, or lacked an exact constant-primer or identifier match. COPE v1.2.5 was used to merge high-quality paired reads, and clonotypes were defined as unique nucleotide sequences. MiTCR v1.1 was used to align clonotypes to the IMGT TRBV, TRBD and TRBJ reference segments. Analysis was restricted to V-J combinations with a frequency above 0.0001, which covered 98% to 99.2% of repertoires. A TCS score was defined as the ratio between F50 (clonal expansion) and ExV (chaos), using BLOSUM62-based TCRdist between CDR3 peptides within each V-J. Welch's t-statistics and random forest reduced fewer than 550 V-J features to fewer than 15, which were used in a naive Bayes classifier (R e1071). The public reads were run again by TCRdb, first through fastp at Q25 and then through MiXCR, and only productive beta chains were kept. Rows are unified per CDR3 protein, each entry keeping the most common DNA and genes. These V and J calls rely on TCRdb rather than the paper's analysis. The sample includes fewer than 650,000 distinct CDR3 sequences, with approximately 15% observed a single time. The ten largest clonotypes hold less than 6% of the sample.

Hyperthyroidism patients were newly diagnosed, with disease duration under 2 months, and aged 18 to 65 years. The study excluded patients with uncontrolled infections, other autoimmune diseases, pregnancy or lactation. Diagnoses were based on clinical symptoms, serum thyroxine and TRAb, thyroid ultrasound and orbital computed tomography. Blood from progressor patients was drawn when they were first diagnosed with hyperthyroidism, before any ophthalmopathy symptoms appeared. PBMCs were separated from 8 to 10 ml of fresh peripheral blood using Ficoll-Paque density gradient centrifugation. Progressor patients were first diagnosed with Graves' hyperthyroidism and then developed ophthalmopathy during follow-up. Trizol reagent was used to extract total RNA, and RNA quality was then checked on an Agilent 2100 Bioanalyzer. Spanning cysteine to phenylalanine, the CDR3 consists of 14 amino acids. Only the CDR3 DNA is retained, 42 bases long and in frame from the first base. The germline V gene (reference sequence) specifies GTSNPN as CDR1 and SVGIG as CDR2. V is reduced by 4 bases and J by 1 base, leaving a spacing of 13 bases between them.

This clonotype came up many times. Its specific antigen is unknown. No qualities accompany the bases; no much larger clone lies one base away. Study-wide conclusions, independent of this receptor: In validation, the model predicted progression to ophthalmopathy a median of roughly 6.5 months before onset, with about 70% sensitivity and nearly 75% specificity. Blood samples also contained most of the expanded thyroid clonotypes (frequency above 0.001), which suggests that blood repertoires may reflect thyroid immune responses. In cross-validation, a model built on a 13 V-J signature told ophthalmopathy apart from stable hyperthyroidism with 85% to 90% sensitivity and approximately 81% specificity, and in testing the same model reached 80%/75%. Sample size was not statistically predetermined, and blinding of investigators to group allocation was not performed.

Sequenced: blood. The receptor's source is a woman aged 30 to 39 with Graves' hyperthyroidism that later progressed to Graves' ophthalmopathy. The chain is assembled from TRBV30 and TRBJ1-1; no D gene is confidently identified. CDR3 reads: CAWTDNRPNTEAFF. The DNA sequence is TGTGCCTGGACCGACAACCGCCCGAACACTGAAGCTTTCTTT.